This T cell receptor beta chain was sequenced during a study of T cells after yellow fever vaccination. Points from the study as a whole: Clonotype sharing between CD4 and CD8 compartments was small.

MiXCR was run by TCRdb on the 5' RACE reads, yielding one entry per CDR3 protein. Altogether about 260,000 distinct CDR3 sequences are present, approximately 5.2% being singletons, with the ten largest covering around 3.5%. Concerning this clonotype: No antigen is known for it.

V lost 6 bases and J 2 bases, leaving 24 bases between the germline ends. The CDR3 runs 18 residues. CDR1 SGHTA and CDR2 FQGNSA come from the germline V gene. This chain joins TRBV7-2 and TRBJ2-3, with D unclear. The sequenced sample was CD4+ T cells sorted from PBMCs, obtained on the day of the yellow fever booster vaccination. This sequence was found in a man younger than 30 who received the YFV17D yellow fever vaccine. Here the CDR3 reads CASSHFRTRSTYTDTQYF. The CDR3 coding sequence is TGTGCCAGCAGTCATTTCCGAACCAGATCGACGTACACAGATACGCAGTATTTT.